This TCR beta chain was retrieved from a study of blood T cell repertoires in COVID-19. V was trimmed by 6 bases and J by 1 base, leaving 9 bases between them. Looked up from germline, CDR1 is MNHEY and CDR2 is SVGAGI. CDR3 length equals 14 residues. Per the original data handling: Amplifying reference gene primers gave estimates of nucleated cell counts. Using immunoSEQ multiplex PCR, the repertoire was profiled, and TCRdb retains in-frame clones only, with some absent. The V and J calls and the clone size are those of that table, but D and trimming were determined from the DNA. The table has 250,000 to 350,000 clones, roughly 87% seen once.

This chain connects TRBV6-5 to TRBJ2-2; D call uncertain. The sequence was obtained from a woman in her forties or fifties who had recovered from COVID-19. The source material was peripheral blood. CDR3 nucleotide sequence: TGTGCCAGCAGCGCAATAGAGAACACCGGGGAGCTGTTTTTT. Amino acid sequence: CASSAIENTGELFF.